This TCR beta chain derives from a study of T cell repertoires in cytomegalovirus infection (dated by TCRdb to between 2019 and 2020). As for the study more broadly: Donor HLA type was relevant to the analysis, because carriage of CMV infection together with the matching HLA type was indicated by public TCR beta signatures. Study-wide findings and limitations: Carriers of CMV infection plus the relevant HLA type were discriminated by the cumulative frequency of public TCR beta family members in the study cohort and in an independent approximately 350-donor cohort. The ex vivo response was dominated by HLA-C-restricted CMV-specific TCR beta clonotypes, which also provided the single most frequent clonotype in two of eight donors.

The reads were generated on an Illumina HiSeq 1500. TCRdb trimmed public reads at Q25 via fastp, called clones via MiXCR and kept in-frame beta chains. All rows with the same CDR3 protein become a single entry with the most common DNA and genes. In this sample the table shows 740,000 or so distinct CDR3 sequences, roughly a third of which occur a single time. The ten largest clones represent about 2.8% of the sample. Regarding this clonotype: It has no known antigen specificity. It has no much larger one-base neighbor in the sample; base qualities were not kept.

Sample: PBMCs. The sequence came from a human donor in good health (CMV status not recorded). Some clones in this sample may be carry-over from other donors' samples.

The CDR3 loop reads CSAEGDRGYNEQFF. The DNA reads TGCAGCGCCGAAGGGGACAGGGGATACAATGAGCAGTTCTTC. The sequence joins TRBV29-1 to TRBJ2-1, and TRBD1 aligns with 10 junction nucleotides. V and J are trimmed by 7 bases and 4 bases, and the gene matches miss 7 bases of the junction. In the germline V gene, CDR1 corresponds to SQVTM and CDR2 to ANQGSEA. Taken from cysteine to phenylalanine, the CDR3 has 14 residues. Only the CDR3 part of the read is kept: 42 bases, read in frame from the first base.